Following are 31 T cell receptor beta chains from one sample sequenced in a study of OX40 agonist ivuxolimab in advanced cancers. Only in-frame clones appear in the TCRdb table, and some are missing; sequencing was by immunoSEQ multiplex PCR. The table lists around 15,000 clones, around 65% of them singletons. Here the sequenced sample was CD4+ or CD8+ T cells sorted from blood, taken in a trial of the OX40 agonist ivuxolimab. These receptors originate from an adult with an advanced solid tumor such as melanoma, head and neck, liver or kidney cancer.

The chain joins TRBV29-1 to TRBJ2-7, with 7 bases aligning to TRBD1. CDR3 length: 15 amino acids. The germline gives CDR1 SQVTM, CDR2 ANQGSEA. Germline trimming cut 0 bases from V and 2 bases from J; bases unmatched to any gene: 7. This CDR3 reads CSVEDWDRNTYEQYF. The CDR3 nucleotides read TGCAGCGTTGAAGATTGGGACAGAAACACCTACGAGCAGTACTTC.

The chain recombines TRBV7-7 with TRBJ2-5; the match to TRBD1 covers 12 bases. CDR1 and CDR2 from the germline V gene are SSHAT and FNYEAQ (reference sequence). V lost 5 bases and J lost 4; bases outside the gene matches: 5. The CDR3 is 15 residues long. The CDR3 sequence: CASSGRDRGRETQYF. The CDR3 DNA sequence: TGTGCCAGCAGCGGCCGGGACAGGGGGCGAGAGACCCAGTACTTC.

The chain combines TRBV30 with TRBJ2-3, with D hard to call. Per the germline V gene, CDR1 is GTSNPN and CDR2 is SVGIG (reference sequence). CDR3 length: 13 residues. Trimming pared 6 bases from V and 2 bases from J, leaving 12 bases between. The DNA for the CDR3 is TGTGCCTGCAAGACTCCATTCACAGATACGCAGTATTTT. Translation gives CACKTPFTDTQYF.

The chain recombines TRBV13 with TRBJ1-4; 7 bases fit TRBD1. Germline CDR1 PRHDT, CDR2 FYEKMQ (reference sequence). The CDR3 is 14 residues long. V shed 4 bases and J 8 bases; nucleotides not matched to a gene: 7. DNA of the CDR3: TGTGCCAGCAGCTACAGGGGCAGTGAGGAAAAACTGTTTTTT. It specifies CASSYRGSEEKLFF.

This clone was seen a handful of times. The J gene is TRBJ2-3, the V gene TRBV7-2; 10 bases are a match to TRBD2. The CDR3 is made up of 15 amino acids. CDR1 SGHTA and CDR2 FQGNSA come from the germline V gene. V shed 5 bases and J 5 bases; nucleotides not matched to a gene: 7. The CDR3 region is CASSPSGGAGDTQYF. The CDR3, as DNA: TGTGCCAGCAGCCCCAGCGGGGGGGCCGGAGATACGCAGTATTTT.

This clone occurred once. The chain has TRBV5-1 and TRBJ2-3; tentatively, D is TRBD1 (6 bases). CDR3 length: 15 amino acids. V was shortened by 4 bases and J by 4 bases, with 16 bases between the two germline ends. From germline, CDR1 is SGHRS and CDR2 YFSETQ. The CDR3 spells CASSEGTQGSDTQYF. The CDR3 DNA reads as TGCGCCAGCAGCGAGGGGACCCAGGGGTCAGATACGCAGTATTTT. Based on the CDR3 plus reference TRBV5-1 and TRBJ2-3, the full variable domain is KAGVTQTPRYLIKTRGQQVTLSCSPISGHRSVSWYQQTPGQGLQFLFEYFSETQRNKGNFPGRFSGRQFSNSRSEMNVSTLELGDSALYLCASSEGTQGSDTQYFGPGTRLTVL.

This clone was counted only a few times. This chain connects TRBV10-2 to TRBJ2-7; D is perhaps TRBD1 (6 bases). Trimming pared 8 bases from V and 2 bases from J, leaving 10 bases between. CDR1 is WSHSY, CDR2 SAAADI, per germline. The CDR3 spans 12 residues. The CDR3 reads CASAGQPYEQYF. For the CDR3, the DNA is TGCGCCAGCGCCGGACAGCCCTACGAGCAGTACTTC.

This chain uses TRBV4-3 with TRBJ2-1, with D tentatively TRBD1 or TRBD2 (6 bases each). Germline CDR1 LGHNA, CDR2 YSLEER. The CDR3 contains 15 residues. The ends were cut back, 5 bases at V and 6 bases at J, with 17 bases in the middle. DNA for the CDR3: TGCGCCAGCAGCGCTACAGGGACTGGGGTCAATGAGCAGTTCTTC. Its translation: CASSATGTGVNEQFF.

The chain carries TRBV4-3 and TRBJ2-7, with D unresolved. The germline V gene encodes CDR1 LGHNA and CDR2 YSLEER. V lost 1 base and J lost 0, with 16 bases in between. CDR3 length equals 17 residues. In DNA form, the CDR3 reads TGCGCCAGCAGCCAAGGGGCCCCCGAACATTTCTCCTACGAGCAGTACTTC. Residues: CASSQGAPEHFSYEQYF.

The V call is TRBV29-1, the J call TRBJ1-4; D remains ambiguous. CDR1 is SQVTM, CDR2 ANQGSEA, per germline. Trimming took off 7 bases at V and 12 bases at J, with 21 bases between the two ends. CDR3 length equals 13 residues. CDR3 DNA sequence: TGCAGCGCGGTATTGGGGTCTTGGGAAGAACTGTTTTTT. Its translation is CSAVLGSWEELFF.

V gene TRBV11-2 combines with J gene TRBJ2-7, with D possibly being TRBD2 (6 bases). This CDR3 spans 13 amino acids. V lost 3 bases and J lost 3, with 9 bases in between. Germline CDR1 reads SGHAT; CDR2 reads FQNNGV. The CDR3 region is CASSLRGGYEQYF. Here the CDR3 DNA reads TGTGCCAGCAGCTTGCGGGGCGGCTACGAGCAGTACTTC.

This chain uses TRBV5-6 with TRBJ1-2, with TRBD1 as a possible D gene (6 bases). Germline-derived CDR1 and CDR2 are SGHDT and YYEEEE. The V end was cut by 1 base, the J end by 4 bases, with 8 bases between. The CDR3 length is 13 residues. CDR3 DNA: TGTGCCAGCAGCTTGACAGGGTCCTATGGCTACACCTTC. Translation gives CASSLTGSYGYTF.

The rearrangement uses TRBV15 and TRBJ1-2, with a weak D call TRBD1 (6 bases). The germline CDR1 and CDR2 sequences are LNHNV and YYDKDF (reference sequence). This CDR3 region has 15 residues. Between the trimmed V and J ends, which lost 0 bases and 2 bases, there was a span of 10 bases. The CDR3 is CATSRDLGGNYGYTF. CDR3 nucleotide sequence: TGTGCCACCAGCAGAGATTTGGGGGGCAACTATGGCTACACCTTC.

The J gene is TRBJ1-1, the V gene TRBV4-1; the D is unclear. Germline V lookup: CDR1 MGHRA, CDR2 YSYEKL. V gave up 5 bases and J gave up 7 bases, with 17 bases separating them. The CDR3 covers 14 residues. CDR3 protein: CASSSSSITGEAFF. CDR3 coding DNA: TGCGCCAGCAGCAGCTCTTCGATTACCGGTGAAGCTTTCTTT.

The chain recombines TRBV29-1 with TRBJ1-1, with D maybe TRBD1 (6 bases). Germline CDR1 reads SQVTM; CDR2 reads ANQGSEA. This CDR3 has 15 residues. Trimming pared 4 bases from V and 1 base from J, leaving 16 bases between. The CDR3 sequence: CSVVGTLRRNTEAFF. The CDR3 bases are TGCAGCGTTGTAGGGACACTTAGACGGAACACTGAAGCTTTCTTT.

The chain is built from TRBV27 and TRBJ2-5; either TRBD1 or TRBD2 may supply D (5 bases each). The CDR3 consists of 14 residues. V gave up 5 bases and J gave up 4 bases, with 14 bases separating them. CDR1 and CDR2 (germline): MNHEY, SMNVEV (reference sequence). CDR3 region: CASSRTGRGETQYF. The CDR3 DNA sequence: TGTGCCAGCAGTCGGACGGGGCGCGGAGAGACCCAGTACTTC.

In this sample, this clone is medium-sized. V is TRBV18 and J is TRBJ2-7; D is undetermined. The V end lost 0 bases, the J end lost 2 bases, and 8 bases lay between the germline ends. This CDR3 comprises 14 residues. The V gene's germline CDR1 is KGHSH and CDR2 LQKENI. The CDR3 nucleotides are TGTGCCAGCTCACCACCGCCGGGTACCTACGAGCAGTACTTC. It yields the protein CASSPPPGTYEQYF.

Notes on this clone: Other DNA sequences in the same sample also yield this CDR3. CDR3: CASSESGYEQYF. CDR3 coding DNA: TGCGCCAGCAGTGAGTCTGGTTACGAGCAGTACTTC. J is TRBJ2-7 and V is TRBV10-2; D remains ambiguous. V lost 0 bases to trimming and J lost 4 bases, with 4 bases between them. The germline CDR1 and CDR2 sequences are WSHSY and SAAADI. The CDR3 loop spans 12 amino acids.

This clone was observed a few times. The chain has TRBV4-2 and TRBJ1-2, with D perhaps matching TRBD1 (5 bases). Trimming shortened V by 5 bases and J by 8 bases, and 18 bases separated the two germline ends. The CDR3 loop spans 14 amino acids. Germline CDR1 and CDR2: LGHNA and YNFKEQ. The CDR3 region is CASSYDSRMRGYTF. In nucleotides, the CDR3 is TGTGCCAGCAGCTACGACAGTCGGATGCGCGGCTACACCTTC.

The J gene is TRBJ2-3, the V gene TRBV4-1, with a weak D call TRBD2 (6 bases). The CDR3 is 16 amino acids. V dropped 4 bases and J dropped 3 bases, with 17 bases sitting between them. The germline CDR1 and CDR2 sequences are MGHRA and YSYEKL. As DNA, the CDR3 is TGCGCCAGCAGCCGCGGGGCGACGTCCGAAACAGATACGCAGTATTTT. This encodes CASSRGATSETDTQYF.

This chain uses TRBV6-5 with TRBJ2-7, with D hard to call. CDR1 and CDR2 (germline): MNHEY, SVGAGI. The CDR3 runs 10 residues. The V gene lost 8 bases and the J gene lost 3 bases, with 5 bases spanning the gap. The DNA for the CDR3 is TGTGCCAGCGGGATCTACGAGCAGTACTTC. Amino acid sequence: CASGIYEQYF.

The rearrangement links TRBV4-1 to TRBJ1-1; D gene ambiguous. This CDR3 is built from 15 residues. CDR1 is MGHRA and CDR2 is YSYEKL in the germline V gene. V lost 0 bases and J lost 2, with 10 bases in between. The CDR3 DNA follows: TGCGCCAGCAGCCAAGAAGAACGGACCAACACTGAAGCTTTCTTT. This gives the protein CASSQEERTNTEAFF.

The chain links TRBV6-6 to TRBJ2-7, with 10 bases that match TRBD1. In germline, CDR1 is MNHNY, CDR2 SVGAGI (reference sequence). The length of the CDR3 is 15 residues. V lost 6 bases and J lost 0; bases outside the gene matches: 5. The CDR3 loop reads CASRGGQGISYEQYF. In nucleotides, the CDR3 is TGTGCCAGCAGGGGGGGACAGGGGATCTCCTACGAGCAGTACTTC.

V is TRBV5-6 and J is TRBJ1-5; the D gene is possibly TRBD1 (5 bases). The CDR3 has 16 residues. The germline V gene has CDR1 SGHDT and CDR2 YYEEEE. The V gene lost 0 bases and the J gene lost 2 bases, with 12 bases spanning the gap. CDR3 residues: CASSLAIGGGNQPQHF. The CDR3 DNA reads as TGTGCCAGCAGCTTGGCTATCGGGGGAGGCAATCAGCCCCAGCATTTT.

The genes are TRBV19 and TRBJ2-5, with D unresolved. This CDR3 region has 15 residues. Looked up from germline, CDR1 is LNHDA and CDR2 is SQIVND (reference sequence). The ends were cut back, 3 bases at V and 5 bases at J, with 16 bases in the middle. CDR3 DNA sequence: TGTGCCAGTAGTATCTCCCCCGCGGAGACGGAGACCCAGTACTTC. It specifies CASSISPAETETQYF.

The chain uses TRBV9 and TRBJ1-3; the D is unclear. Germline CDR1 and CDR2: SGDLS and YYNGEE. The V gene lost 4 bases and the J gene lost 0 bases, with 11 bases spanning the gap. The CDR3 has 15 amino acids. CDR3 in amino acids: CASSPGISSGNTIYF. The CDR3 region has the DNA TGTGCCAGCAGCCCGGGGATCTCCTCTGGAAACACCATATATTTT.

The gene calls are TRBV5-1 and TRBJ1-2; D unclear. CDR3 size: 14 residues. V was pared by 2 bases and J by 2 bases, with 10 bases between. Germline lookup yields CDR1 SGHRS and CDR2 YFSETQ. The CDR3 spells CASSLSPTNYGYTF. Written as DNA, the CDR3 is TGCGCCAGCAGCTTAAGCCCTACCAACTATGGCTACACCTTC.

This clone is labeled as medium-sized (0.01 to 0.1%). The chain uses TRBV7-9 and TRBJ2-5; 10 positions match TRBD2. Germline loops: CDR1 SEHNR, CDR2 FQNEAQ (reference sequence). Losses at the gene ends were 6 bases for V and 0 bases for J; bases not matched to a gene: 4. The CDR3 extends over 15 amino acids. DNA of the CDR3: TGTGCCAGCAGTGGTAGCGGGGGGCACCAAGAGACCCAGTACTTC. Translating gives CASSGSGGHQETQYF. The full variable domain, with the rest looked up from reference TRBV7-9 and TRBJ2-5, is DTGVSQNPRHKITKRGQNVTFRCDPISEHNRLYWYRQTLGQGPEFLTYFQNEAQLEKSRLLSDRFSAERPKGSFSTLEIQRTEQGDSAMYLCASSGSGGHQETQYFGPGTRLLVL.

V is TRBV10-3 and J is TRBJ2-2; TRBD2 might be the D (5 bases). The germline V and J ends were trimmed by 0 bases and 7 bases, with 9 bases remaining between them. This CDR3 spans 14 amino acids. The germline V gene encodes CDR1 ENHRY and CDR2 SYGVKD. The CDR3 sequence is CAISESRASGELFF. CDR3 sequence (DNA): TGTGCCATCAGTGAGTCGAGGGCCAGCGGGGAGCTGTTTTTT.

This clone has more than one count but fewer than ten. CDR3 bases: TGTGCCAGCAGTCGTCGACAGGGACGGGACTATGGCTACACCTTC. As protein: CASSRRQGRDYGYTF. The chain has TRBV27 and TRBJ1-2, with 7 bases aligning to TRBD1. This CDR3 is built from 15 residues. Per germline, CDR1 MNHEY and CDR2 SMNVEV (reference sequence). Germline trimming cut 5 bases from V and 3 bases from J; bases unmatched to any gene: 9.

The rearrangement joins TRBV19 to TRBJ2-3, with D unclear. V was cut by 7 bases and J by 5 bases, with 16 bases left in between. The CDR3 length is 14 residues. CDR1 is LNHDA, CDR2 SQIVND, per germline (reference sequence). The DNA of the CDR3 is TGTGCCAGTATCGATCTCTATAGCCAAGATACGCAGTATTTT. It is translated as CASIDLYSQDTQYF.